Listed below are T cell receptor delta chains from one sample, sequenced in a study of gamma-delta chains in newborns, infants, children. TCRdb re-called the reads with CATT. The data show 1,000 or so delta-chain clones, 0.84% seen once. The material sequenced was blood. These TCRs come from a child in good health. Both conserved end residues are part of each CDR3.

J gene | V gene | CDR3 protein
TRDJ1 | TRDV2 | CACDGMGDTVGSDKLIF
TRDJ1 | TRDV2 | CACDTVGVVEVDTDKPIF
TRDJ1 | TRDV2 | CACDALGEYTDKLIF
TRDJ1 | TRDV1 | CALNGRSATDKLIF
TRDJ1 | TRDV2 | CACDMLLGDSLKELIF
TRDJ1 | TRDV1 | CALGDLPTGVVLGYTDKLIF
TRDJ1 | TRDV1 | CALGVPRYWGILPYTDKLIF
TRDJ1 | TRDV3 | CAFPTLPIHAKLIF
TRDJ1 | TRDV2 | CACDTAGDSYTDKLIF
TRDJ1 | TRDV2 | CACDTVLGAKLYTDKLIF
TRDJ3 | TRDV2 | CACDTTGGSSSWDTRQMFF
TRDJ1 | TRDV2 | CACDTLNWGIHTDKLIF
TRDJ1 | TRDV2 | CACDALLGGTDKLIF
TRDJ1 | TRDV2 | CACDAVGVVGVDTDKLIF
TRDJ1 | TRDV1 | CALGELSLILWGIRTDKLIF
TRDJ3 | TRDV2 | CACDTVGTGGSWDTRQMFF
TRDJ3 | TRDV2 | CACDTTGGSSSWDTRQMFF
TRDJ1 | TRDV1 | CALGELRPASALLGELLYTDKLIF
TRDJ1 | TRDV2 | CACTALGISLGPDKLIF
TRDJ1 | TRDV3 | CALREDTDKLIF
TRDJ3 | TRDV2 | CACDTLKRIPSSWDTRQMFF
TRDJ3 | TRDV2 | CACDTADSSWDTRQMFF
TRDJ1 | TRDV1 | CALGERYMGQNPPNLLGDFPYTDKLIF
TRDJ1 | TRDV2 | CACDTLLGGQTDKLIF
TRDJ1 | TRDV2 | CACDTVGEPYTDKLIF
TRDJ1 | TRDV3 | CASSLPSYEGRDYTDKLIF
TRDJ3 | TRDV2 | CACGTGGYGSWDTRQMFF
TRDJ1 | TRDV1 | CALGELSLPSHWGDAEDKLIF
TRDJ1 | TRDV3 | CALRPSPRISVLGDKGTDKLIF
TRDJ1 | TRDV2 | CARDTLTGGYAVDKLIF
TRDJ1 | TRDV2 | CACDTVLGEPSIHSDKLIF
TRDJ1 | TRDV2 | CACDTPYTGASKNTDKLIF